This passage covers 6 T cell receptor beta chains from one sample sequenced in a study of cytomegalovirus exposure and HLA in healthy donors. 13 Jbeta primers and 60 Vbeta primers were used for the PCR. The assay was immunoSEQ multiplex PCR, and TCRdb's table has in-frame clones only and misses some. This sample yields about 160,000 clones, of which roughly 79% are seen a single time; around 1% belongs to the top ten. Sequences were obtained from PBMCs. The receptors derive from a woman aged 40-49 years in good health and CMV-seronegative.

V gene TRBV2 combines with J gene TRBJ2-2, with TRBD2 matching over 10 bases. The CDR3 has 15 residues. Looked up from germline, CDR1 is SNHLY and CDR2 is FYNNEI. With V trimmed by 10 bases and J by 3 bases, 8 bases remained unmatched. The CDR3, as DNA: TGTGCCACCTTCCCCGGGACTAGCGACACCGGGGAGCTGTTTTTT. Protein sequence: CATFPGTSDTGELFF.

V and J are TRBV27 and TRBJ2-2; D gene ambiguous. This CDR3 is built from 13 residues. Between the trimmed V and J ends, which lost 4 bases and 2 bases, there was a span of 5 bases. CDR1 is MNHEY and CDR2 is SMNVEV in the germline V gene (reference sequence). DNA for the CDR3: TGTGCCAGCAGTTCGGGTAACACCGGGGAGCTGTTTTTT. As protein: CASSSGNTGELFF.

This rearrangement joins TRBV6-6 to TRBJ1-4, with no clear D. Per germline, CDR1 MNHNY and CDR2 SVGAGI (reference sequence). V dropped 6 bases and J dropped 2 bases, with 16 bases sitting between them. This CDR3 spans 16 amino acids. CDR3 DNA: TGTGCCAGCAGACTACTCGCGGCAGCCACTAATGAAAAACTGTTTTTT. Translated: CASRLLAAATNEKLFF.

This chain uses TRBV25-1 with TRBJ2-1, with 7 bases that match TRBD2. V lost 5 bases to trimming and J lost 4 bases; unmatched junction nucleotides: 14. The CDR3 totals 17 residues. Germline values: CDR1 MGHDK, CDR2 SYGVNS. This chain's CDR3 is CASSNDPGTSAYNEQFF. The CDR3 DNA reads TGTGCCAGCAGTAATGACCCTGGCACTAGCGCTTACAATGAGCAGTTCTTC.

V is TRBV19 and J is TRBJ2-7, with D possibly TRBD1 on 5 matching bases. The CDR3 runs 13 residues. Looked up from germline, CDR1 is LNHDA and CDR2 is SQIVND (reference sequence). V dropped 4 bases and J dropped 3 bases, with 10 bases sitting between them. CDR3 nucleotide sequence: TGTGCCAGTAGTAAGGACACGTACTACGAGCAGTACTTC. Protein sequence: CASSKDTYYEQYF.

The rearrangement links TRBV6-5 to TRBJ1-5, with 7 bases aligning to TRBD1. V shed 6 bases, J shed 6 bases, and the junction held 5 bases outside the gene matches. The CDR3 is made up of 13 amino acids. The V gene's germline CDR1 is MNHEY and CDR2 SVGAGI. CDR3: CASRPDRAQPQHF. CDR3 nucleotide sequence: TGTGCCAGCAGACCCGACAGGGCTCAGCCCCAGCATTTT.